This T cell receptor beta chain was identified in a study of T-cell memory formation after mild COVID-19. Study-level findings and limits: That cross-reactive memory joined was suggested by some responding clones appearing in pre-infection memory. Day 15 to 85 contracting clones showed balanced CD4/CD8; day 15 to 37 expanders favored CD4+.

In this sample, this clonotype turned up many times. Its specificity is unknown. From 5'RACE with constant-segment primers came TCR alpha and TCR beta cDNA libraries that carried sample barcodes and UMIs. Using its own MiXCR run on the 5' RACE reads, TCRdb lists one record per CDR3 protein. The top ten clones hold less than 4% of a sample with about 210,000 distinct CDR3 sequences, more than 9% of them seen once. The receptor comes from a man younger than 30 who had mild COVID-19 (a few samples of this study predate the infection). Cell type and time point are not known. Sequencing was done on a sample of PBMCs or a T cell subset sorted from them (not recorded which).

CDR3 protein: CASSNLRGSYNEQFF. The CDR3 nucleotides are TGTGCCAGTAGTAACCTCCGCGGCTCCTACAATGAGCAGTTCTTC. The chain is built from TRBV19 and TRBJ2-1; unclear D gene. This CDR3 is built from 15 residues. V lost 4 bases, J lost 0 bases, and 10 bases lay in between. Germline lookup yields CDR1 LNHDA and CDR2 SQIVND (reference sequence).